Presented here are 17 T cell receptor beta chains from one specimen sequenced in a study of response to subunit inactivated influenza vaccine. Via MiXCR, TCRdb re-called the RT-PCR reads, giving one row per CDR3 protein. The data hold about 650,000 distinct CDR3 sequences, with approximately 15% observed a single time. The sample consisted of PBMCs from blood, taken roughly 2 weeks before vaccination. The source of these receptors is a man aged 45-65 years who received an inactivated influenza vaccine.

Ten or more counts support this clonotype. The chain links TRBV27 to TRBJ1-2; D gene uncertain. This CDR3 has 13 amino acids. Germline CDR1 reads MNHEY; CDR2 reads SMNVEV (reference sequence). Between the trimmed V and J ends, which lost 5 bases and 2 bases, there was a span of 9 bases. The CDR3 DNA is TGTGCCAGCAGTCGAGACGGCAACTATGGCTACACCTTC. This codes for CASSRDGNYGYTF.

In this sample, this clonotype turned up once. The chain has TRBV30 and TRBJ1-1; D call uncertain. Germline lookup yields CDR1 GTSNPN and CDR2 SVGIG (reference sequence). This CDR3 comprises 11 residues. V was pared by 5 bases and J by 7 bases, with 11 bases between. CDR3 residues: CAWDQEGEAFF. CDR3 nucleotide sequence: TGTGCCTGGGACCAGGAAGGTGAAGCTTTCTTT.

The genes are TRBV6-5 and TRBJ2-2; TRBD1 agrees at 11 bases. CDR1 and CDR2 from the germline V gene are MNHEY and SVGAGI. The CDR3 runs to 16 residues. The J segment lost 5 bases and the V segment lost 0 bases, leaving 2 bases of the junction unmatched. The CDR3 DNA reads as TGTGCCAGCAGTTACTCGGGACAGGGGGGGACCGGGGAGCTGTTTTTT. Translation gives CASSYSGQGGTGELFF.

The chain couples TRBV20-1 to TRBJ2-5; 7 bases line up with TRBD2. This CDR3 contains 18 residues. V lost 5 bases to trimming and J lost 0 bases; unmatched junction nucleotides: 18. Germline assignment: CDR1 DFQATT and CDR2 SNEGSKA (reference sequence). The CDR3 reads CSALRTLLSGIYQETQYF. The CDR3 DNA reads TGCAGTGCTCTAAGAACCCTACTGAGCGGGATCTACCAAGAGACCCAGTACTTC.

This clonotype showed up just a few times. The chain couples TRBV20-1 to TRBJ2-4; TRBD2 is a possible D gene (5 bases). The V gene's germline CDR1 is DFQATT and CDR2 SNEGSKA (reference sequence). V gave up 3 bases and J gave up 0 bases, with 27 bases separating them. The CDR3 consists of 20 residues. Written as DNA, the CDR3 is TGCAGTGCTAGTCCCGAGTTGGCAGGACTTTCACGACTAGCCAAAAACATTCAGTACTTC. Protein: CSASPELAGLSRLAKNIQYF.

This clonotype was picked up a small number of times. DNA for the CDR3: TGCGCCAGCAGCCAGGAAACAGCAACGAACACTGAAGCTTTCTTT. Translation: CASSQETATNTEAFF. The V and J genes are TRBV4-3 and TRBJ1-1, with unresolved D. Germline assignment: CDR1 LGHNA and CDR2 YSLEER. This CDR3 spans 15 amino acids. The germline V and J ends were trimmed by 3 bases and 1 base, with 12 bases remaining between them.

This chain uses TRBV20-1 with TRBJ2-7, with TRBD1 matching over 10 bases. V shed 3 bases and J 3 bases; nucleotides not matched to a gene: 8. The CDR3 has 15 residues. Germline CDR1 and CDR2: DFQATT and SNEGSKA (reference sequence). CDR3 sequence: CSARDRDRGFYEQYF. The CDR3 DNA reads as TGCAGTGCTAGGGACCGGGACAGGGGCTTCTACGAGCAGTACTTC.

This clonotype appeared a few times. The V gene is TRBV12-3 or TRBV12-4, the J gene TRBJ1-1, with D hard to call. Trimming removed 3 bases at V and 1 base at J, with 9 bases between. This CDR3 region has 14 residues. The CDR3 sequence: CASSLYWGNTEAFF. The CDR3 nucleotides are TGTGCCAGCAGTTTGTATTGGGGGAACACTGAAGCTTTCTTT.

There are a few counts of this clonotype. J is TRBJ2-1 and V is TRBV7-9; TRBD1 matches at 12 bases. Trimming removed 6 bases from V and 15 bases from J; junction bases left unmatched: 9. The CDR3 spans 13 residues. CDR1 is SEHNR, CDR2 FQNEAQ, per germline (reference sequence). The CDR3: CASSPGTGGAWFF. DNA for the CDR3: TGTGCCAGCAGTCCGGGGACAGGGGGCGCTTGGTTCTTC.

The CDR3, as DNA: TGCGCCAGCAGTGAGCGGGGCTTAAGATCCTACGAGCAGTACTTC. Its translation is CASSERGLRSYEQYF. The J gene is TRBJ2-7, the V gene TRBV10-2; D possibly uses TRBD1 or TRBD2 (5 bases each). Germline V CDR1 and CDR2: WSHSY, SAAADI. The CDR3 covers 15 residues. V dropped 2 bases and J dropped 1 base, with 12 bases sitting between them.

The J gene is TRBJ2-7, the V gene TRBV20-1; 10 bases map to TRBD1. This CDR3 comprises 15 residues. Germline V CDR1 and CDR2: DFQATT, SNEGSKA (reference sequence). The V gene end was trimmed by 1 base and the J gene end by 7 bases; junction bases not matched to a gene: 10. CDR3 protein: CSARAGRDRGREQYF. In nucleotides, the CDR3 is TGCAGTGCTAGAGCTGGCCGGGACAGGGGCCGGGAGCAGTACTTC.

The DNA for the CDR3 is TGTGCCAGCAGTGAAGCTTCATATACCGGGGAGCTGTTTTTT. It encodes CASSEASYTGELFF. This chain uses TRBV2 with TRBJ2-2, with D unresolved. The length of the CDR3 is 14 residues. CDR1 SNHLY and CDR2 FYNNEI come from the germline V gene. V was shortened by 0 bases and J by 5 bases, with 7 bases between the two germline ends.

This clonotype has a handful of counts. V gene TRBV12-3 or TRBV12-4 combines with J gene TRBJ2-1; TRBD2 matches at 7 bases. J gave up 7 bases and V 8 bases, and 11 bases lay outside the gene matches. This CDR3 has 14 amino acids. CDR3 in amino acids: CASAWTSSLNEQFF. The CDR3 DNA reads TGTGCCAGCGCGTGGACTAGTTCTTTGAATGAGCAGTTCTTC.

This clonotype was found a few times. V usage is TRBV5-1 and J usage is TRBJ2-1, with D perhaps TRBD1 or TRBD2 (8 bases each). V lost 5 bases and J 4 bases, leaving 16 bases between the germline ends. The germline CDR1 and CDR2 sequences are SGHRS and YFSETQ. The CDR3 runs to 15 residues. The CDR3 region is CASRSSGTGYNEQFF. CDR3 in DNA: TGCGCCAGCAGGAGTAGCGGGACAGGTTACAATGAGCAGTTCTTC.

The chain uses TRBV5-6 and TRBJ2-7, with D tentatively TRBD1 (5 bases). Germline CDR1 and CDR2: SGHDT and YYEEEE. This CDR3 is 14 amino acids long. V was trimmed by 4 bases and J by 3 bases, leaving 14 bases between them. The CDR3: CASSPPDSDYEQYF. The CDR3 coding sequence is TGTGCCAGCAGCCCCCCTGACAGCGACTACGAGCAGTACTTC. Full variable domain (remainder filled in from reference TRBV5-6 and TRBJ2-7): DAGVTQSPTHLIKTRGQQVTLRCSPKSGHDTVSWYQQALGQGPQFIFQYYEEEERQRGNFPDRFSGHQFPNYSSELNVNALLLGDSALYLCASSPPDSDYEQYFGPGTRLTVT.

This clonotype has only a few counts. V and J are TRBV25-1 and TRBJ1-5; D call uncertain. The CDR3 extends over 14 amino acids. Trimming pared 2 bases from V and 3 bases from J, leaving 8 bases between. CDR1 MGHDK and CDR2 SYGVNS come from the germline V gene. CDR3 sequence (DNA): TGTGCCAGCAGTGAAACTGGCTTCAATCAGCCCCAGCATTTT. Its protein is CASSETGFNQPQHF.

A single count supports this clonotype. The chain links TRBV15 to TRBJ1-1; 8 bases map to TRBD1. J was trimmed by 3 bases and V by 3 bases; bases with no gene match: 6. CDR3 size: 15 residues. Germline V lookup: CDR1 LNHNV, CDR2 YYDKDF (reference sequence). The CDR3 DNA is TGTGCCACCAGCAGTTTTAGGACAGGGTACACTGAAGCTTTCTTT. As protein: CATSSFRTGYTEAFF. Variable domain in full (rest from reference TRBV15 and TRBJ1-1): DAMVIQNPRYQVTQFGKPVTLSCSQTLNHNVMYWYQQKSSQAPKLLFHYYDKDFNNEADTPDNFQSRRPNTSFCFLDIRSPGLGDTAMYLCATSSFRTGYTEAFFGQGTRLTVV.